This T cell receptor (beta chain) originates from a study of T cells in Graves' hyperthyroidism and ophthalmopathy. Regarding the study as a whole: Most thyroid clonotypes expanded above 0.001 were also detected in blood.

Uncontrolled infection, other autoimmune disease, pregnancy or lactation excluded patients. This clonotype has only a few counts. Its antigen is still unknown. Amplification of TCR beta CDR3 regions used RNA as the template. RT-PCR in the first round (using the HTBI primer set) targeted the TCR CDR3. TCRdb passed the multiplex PCR reads through MiXCR, listing each CDR3 protein once. The sample lists 700,000 or so distinct CDR3 sequences; 13% to 15% were seen once. V trimming: 1 base; J trimming: 0 bases; junction bases outside the gene matches: 2. The CDR3 extends over 17 amino acids. CDR1 is SGHTA and CDR2 is FQGTGA in the germline V gene.

This clonotype was obtained from a woman aged 45-59 years with Graves' ophthalmopathy. Sequencing input: blood. The chain links TRBV7-3 to TRBJ2-3; 12 nucleotides agree with TRBD2. The CDR3 DNA reads TGTGCCAGCAGCTTAATTGGACTAGCGGGAAGCACAGATACGCAGTATTTT. Amino acid sequence: CASSLIGLAGSTDTQYF.